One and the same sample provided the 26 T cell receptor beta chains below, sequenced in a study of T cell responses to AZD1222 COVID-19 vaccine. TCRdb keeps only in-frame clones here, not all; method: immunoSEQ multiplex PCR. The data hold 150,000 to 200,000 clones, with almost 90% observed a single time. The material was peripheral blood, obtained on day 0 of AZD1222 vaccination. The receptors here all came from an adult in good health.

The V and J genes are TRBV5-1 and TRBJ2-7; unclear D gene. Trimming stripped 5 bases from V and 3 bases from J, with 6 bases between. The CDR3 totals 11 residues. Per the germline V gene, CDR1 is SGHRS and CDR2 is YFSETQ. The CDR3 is CASRGGYEQYF. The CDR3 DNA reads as TGCGCCAGCAGGGGCGGCTACGAGCAGTACTTC. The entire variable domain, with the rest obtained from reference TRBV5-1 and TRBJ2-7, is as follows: KAGVTQTPRYLIKTRGQQVTLSCSPISGHRSVSWYQQTPGQGLQFLFEYFSETQRNKGNFPGRFSGRQFSNSRSEMNVSTLELGDSALYLCASRGGYEQYFGPGTRLTVT.

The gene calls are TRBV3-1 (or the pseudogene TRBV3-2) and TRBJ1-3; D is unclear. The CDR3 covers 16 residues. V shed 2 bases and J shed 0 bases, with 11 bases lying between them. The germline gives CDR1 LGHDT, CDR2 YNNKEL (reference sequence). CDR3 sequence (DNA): TGTGCCAGCAGCCAAAGTCCATCGAGCTCTGGAAACACCATATATTTT. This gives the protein CASSQSPSSSGNTIYF.

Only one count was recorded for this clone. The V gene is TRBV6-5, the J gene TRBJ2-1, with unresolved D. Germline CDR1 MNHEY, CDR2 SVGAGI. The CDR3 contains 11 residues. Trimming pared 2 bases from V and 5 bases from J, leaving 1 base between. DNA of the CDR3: TGTGCCAGCAGTTACAACAATGAGCAGTTCTTC. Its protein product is CASSYNNEQFF.

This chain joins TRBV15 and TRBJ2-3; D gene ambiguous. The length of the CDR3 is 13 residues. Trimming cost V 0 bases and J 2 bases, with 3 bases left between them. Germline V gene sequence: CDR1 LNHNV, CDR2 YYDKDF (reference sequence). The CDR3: CATSRDPTDTQYF. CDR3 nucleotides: TGTGCCACCAGCAGAGATCCCACAGATACGCAGTATTTT. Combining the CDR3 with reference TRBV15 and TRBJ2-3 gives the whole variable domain DAMVIQNPRYQVTQFGKPVTLSCSQTLNHNVMYWYQQKSSQAPKLLFHYYDKDFNNEADTPDNFQSRRPNTSFCFLDIRSPGLGDTAMYLCATSRDPTDTQYFGPGTRLTVL.

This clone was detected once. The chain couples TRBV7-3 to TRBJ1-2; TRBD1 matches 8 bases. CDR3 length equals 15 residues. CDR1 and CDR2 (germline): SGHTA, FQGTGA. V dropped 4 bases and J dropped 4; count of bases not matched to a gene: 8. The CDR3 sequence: CASSSTGGLGYGYTF. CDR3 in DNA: TGTGCCAGCAGCTCAACAGGGGGGTTAGGCTATGGCTACACCTTC.

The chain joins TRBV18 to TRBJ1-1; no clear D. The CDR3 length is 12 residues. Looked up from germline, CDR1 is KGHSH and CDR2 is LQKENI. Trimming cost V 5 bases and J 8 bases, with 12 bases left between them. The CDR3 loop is CASSSNVGEAFF. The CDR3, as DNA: TGTGCCAGCTCATCGAACGTGGGGGAAGCTTTCTTT.

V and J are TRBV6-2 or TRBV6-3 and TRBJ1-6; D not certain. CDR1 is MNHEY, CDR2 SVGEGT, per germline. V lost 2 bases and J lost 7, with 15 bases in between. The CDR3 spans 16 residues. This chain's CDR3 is CASSYTGGGLNSPLHF. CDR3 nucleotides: TGTGCCAGCAGTTACACCGGTGGAGGGCTAAATTCACCCCTCCACTTT.

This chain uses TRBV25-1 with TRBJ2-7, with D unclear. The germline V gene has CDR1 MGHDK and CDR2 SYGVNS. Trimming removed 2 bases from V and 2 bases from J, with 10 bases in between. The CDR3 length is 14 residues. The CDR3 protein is CASSESQIPYEQYF. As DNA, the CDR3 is TGTGCCAGCAGTGAAAGCCAGATACCCTACGAGCAGTACTTC.

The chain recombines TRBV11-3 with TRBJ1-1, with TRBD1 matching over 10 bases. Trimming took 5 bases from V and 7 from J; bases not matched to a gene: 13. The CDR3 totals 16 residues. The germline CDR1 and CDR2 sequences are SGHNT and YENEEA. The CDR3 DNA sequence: TGTGCCAGCAGCACCCGCCCAGACAGGGGGCTAATTGAAGCTTTCTTT. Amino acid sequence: CASSTRPDRGLIEAFF.

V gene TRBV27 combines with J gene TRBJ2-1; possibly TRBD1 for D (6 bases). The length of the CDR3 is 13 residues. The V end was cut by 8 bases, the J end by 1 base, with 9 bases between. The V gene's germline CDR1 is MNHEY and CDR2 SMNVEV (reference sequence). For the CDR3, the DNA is TGTGCCAGCGGGACACGTTCCTACAATGAGCAGTTCTTC. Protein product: CASGTRSYNEQFF.

The CDR3 is CASSSLGAYEQYF. The CDR3 DNA reads as TGCGCCAGCAGCTCCCTCGGTGCCTACGAGCAGTACTTC. V usage is TRBV5-1 and J usage is TRBJ2-7; D is unresolved. Trimming left V 3 bases short and J 2 bases short, with 9 bases between. This CDR3 comprises 13 residues. CDR1 and CDR2 from the germline V gene are SGHRS and YFSETQ.

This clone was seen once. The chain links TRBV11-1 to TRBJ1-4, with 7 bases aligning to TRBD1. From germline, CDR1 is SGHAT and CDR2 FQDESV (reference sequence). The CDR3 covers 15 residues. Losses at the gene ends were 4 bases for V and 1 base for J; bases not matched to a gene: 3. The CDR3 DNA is TGTGCCAGCAGCTCTACAGGGGTAACTAATGAAAAACTGTTTTTT. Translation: CASSSTGVTNEKLFF.

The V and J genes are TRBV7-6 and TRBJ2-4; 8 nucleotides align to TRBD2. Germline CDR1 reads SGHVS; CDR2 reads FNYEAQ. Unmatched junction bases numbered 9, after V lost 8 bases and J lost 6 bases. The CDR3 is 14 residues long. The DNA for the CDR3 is TGTGCCAGCGGGGCGGGGGGAATAGGAAACATTCAGTACTTC. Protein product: CASGAGGIGNIQYF.

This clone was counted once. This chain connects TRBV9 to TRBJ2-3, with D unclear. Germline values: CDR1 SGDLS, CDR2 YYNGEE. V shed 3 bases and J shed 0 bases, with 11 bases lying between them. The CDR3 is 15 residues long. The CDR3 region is CASSGEALSTDTQYF. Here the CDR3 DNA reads TGTGCCAGCAGCGGAGAGGCGCTCAGCACAGATACGCAGTATTTT.

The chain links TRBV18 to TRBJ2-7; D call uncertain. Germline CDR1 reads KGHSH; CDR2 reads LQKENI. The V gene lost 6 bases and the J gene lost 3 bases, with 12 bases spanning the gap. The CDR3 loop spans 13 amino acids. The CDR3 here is CASSLRPVYEQYF. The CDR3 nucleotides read TGTGCCAGCTCGCTCCGACCCGTCTACGAGCAGTACTTC. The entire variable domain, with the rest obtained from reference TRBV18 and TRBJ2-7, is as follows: NAGVMQNPRHLVRRRGQEARLRCSPMKGHSHVYWYRQLPEEGLKFMVYLQKENIIDESGMPKERFSAEFPKEGPSILRIQQVVRGDSAAYFCASSLRPVYEQYFGPGTRLTVT.

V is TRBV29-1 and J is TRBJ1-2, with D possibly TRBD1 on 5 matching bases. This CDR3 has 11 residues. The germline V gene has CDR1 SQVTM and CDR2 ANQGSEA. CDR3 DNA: TGCACGGCAGGGACTAACTATGGCTACACCTTC. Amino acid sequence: CTAGTNYGYTF.

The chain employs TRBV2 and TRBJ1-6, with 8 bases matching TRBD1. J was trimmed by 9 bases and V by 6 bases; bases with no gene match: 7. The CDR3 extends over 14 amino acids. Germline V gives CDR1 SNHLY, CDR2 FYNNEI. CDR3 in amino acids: CASRPGTGGSPLHF. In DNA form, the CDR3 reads TGTGCCAGCAGACCCGGGACAGGCGGTTCACCCCTCCACTTT.

The CDR3 DNA follows: TGTGCCAGCAGTTACCGCCTGAAGAGGGGTGAAAAACTGTTTTTT. This codes for CASSYRLKRGEKLFF. The chain has TRBV6-6 and TRBJ1-4; perhaps TRBD1 as D (5 bases). The CDR3 loop spans 15 amino acids. V shed 2 bases and J shed 7 bases, with 14 bases lying between them. The germline V gene has CDR1 MNHNY and CDR2 SVGAGI (reference sequence).

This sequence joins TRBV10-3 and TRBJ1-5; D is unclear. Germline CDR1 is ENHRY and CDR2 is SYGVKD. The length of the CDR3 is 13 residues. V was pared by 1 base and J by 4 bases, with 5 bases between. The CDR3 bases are TGTGCCATCAGTGAGTTTGAGAATCAGCCCCAGCATTTT. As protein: CAISEFENQPQHF.

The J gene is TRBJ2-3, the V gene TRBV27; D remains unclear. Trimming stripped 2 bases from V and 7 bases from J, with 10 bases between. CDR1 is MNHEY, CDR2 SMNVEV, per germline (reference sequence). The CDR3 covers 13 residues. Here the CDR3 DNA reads TGTGCCAGCAGTTTACGGTTGCGGAATACGCAGTATTTT. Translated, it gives CASSLRLRNTQYF.

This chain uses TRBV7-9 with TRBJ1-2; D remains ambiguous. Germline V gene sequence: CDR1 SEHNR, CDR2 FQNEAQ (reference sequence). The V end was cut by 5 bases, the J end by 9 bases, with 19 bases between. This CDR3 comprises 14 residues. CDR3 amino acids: CASSPDPGLTRYTF. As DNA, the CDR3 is TGTGCCAGCAGCCCCGATCCCGGGTTGACGCGCTACACCTTC.

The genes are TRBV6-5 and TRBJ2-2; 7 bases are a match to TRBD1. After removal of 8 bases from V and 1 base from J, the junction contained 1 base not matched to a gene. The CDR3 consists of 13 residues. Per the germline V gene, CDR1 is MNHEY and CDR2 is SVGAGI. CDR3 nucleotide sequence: TGTGCCAGCCGGGACAGGAACACCGGGGAGCTGTTTTTT. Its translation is CASRDRNTGELFF.

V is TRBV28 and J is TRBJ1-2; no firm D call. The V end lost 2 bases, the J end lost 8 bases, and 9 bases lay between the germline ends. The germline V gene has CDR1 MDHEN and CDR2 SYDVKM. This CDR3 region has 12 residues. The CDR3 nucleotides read TGTGCCAGCAGTTTAGGCAGGTCCGGCTACACCTTC. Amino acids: CASSLGRSGYTF.

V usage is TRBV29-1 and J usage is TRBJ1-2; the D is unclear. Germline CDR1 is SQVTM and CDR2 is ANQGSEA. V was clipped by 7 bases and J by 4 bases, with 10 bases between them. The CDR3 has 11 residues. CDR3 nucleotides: TGCAGCGCTACTACGTCCTATGGCTACACCTTC. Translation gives CSATTSYGYTF. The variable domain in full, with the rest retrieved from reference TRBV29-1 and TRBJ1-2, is SAVISQKPSRDICQRGTSLTIQCQVDSQVTMMFWYRQQPGQSLTLIATANQGSEATYESGFVIDKFPISRPNLTFSTLTVSNMSPEDSSIYLCSATTSYGYTFGSGTRLTVV.

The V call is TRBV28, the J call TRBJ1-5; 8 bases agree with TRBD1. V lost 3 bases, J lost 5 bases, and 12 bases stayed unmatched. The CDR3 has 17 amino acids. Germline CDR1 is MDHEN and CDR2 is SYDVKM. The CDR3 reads CASSFRTGKDLYQPQHF. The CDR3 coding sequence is TGTGCCAGCAGTTTTCGGACAGGGAAGGATCTATATCAGCCCCAGCATTTT.

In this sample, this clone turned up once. The CDR3 DNA follows: TGTGCCAGTAGTATAGGAGGGGGTCCCTACGAGCAGTACTTC. The encoded protein is CASSIGGGPYEQYF. The chain joins TRBV19 to TRBJ2-7; D is perhaps TRBD1 (6 bases). Per the germline V gene, CDR1 is LNHDA and CDR2 is SQIVND (reference sequence). This CDR3 spans 14 amino acids. V lost 1 base to trimming and J lost 2 bases, with 9 bases between them. The entire variable domain, with the rest obtained from reference TRBV19 and TRBJ2-7, is as follows: DGGITQSPKYLFRKEGQNVTLSCEQNLNHDAMYWYRQDPGQGLRLIYYSQIVNDFQKGDIAEGYSVSREKKESFPLTVTSAQKNPTAFYLCASSIGGGPYEQYFGPGTRLTVT.